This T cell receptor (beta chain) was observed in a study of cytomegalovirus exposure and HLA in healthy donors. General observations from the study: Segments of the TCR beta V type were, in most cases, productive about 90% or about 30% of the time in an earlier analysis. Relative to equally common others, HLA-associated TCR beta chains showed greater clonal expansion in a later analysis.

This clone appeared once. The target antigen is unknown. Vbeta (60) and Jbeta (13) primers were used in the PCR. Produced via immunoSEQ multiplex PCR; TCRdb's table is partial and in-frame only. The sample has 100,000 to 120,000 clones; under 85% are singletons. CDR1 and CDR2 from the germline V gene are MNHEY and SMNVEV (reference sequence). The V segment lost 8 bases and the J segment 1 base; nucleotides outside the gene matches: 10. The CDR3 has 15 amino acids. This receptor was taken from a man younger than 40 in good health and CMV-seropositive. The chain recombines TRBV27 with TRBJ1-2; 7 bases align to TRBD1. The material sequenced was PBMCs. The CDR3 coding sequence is TGTGCCAGCGGGGAGTACAGACAGGGTAACTATGGCTACACCTTC. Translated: CASGEYRQGNYGYTF.